Shown below are 24 T cell receptor beta chains from a single sample sequenced in a study of T cell changes during pregnancy in multiple sclerosis. Clones were read by immunoSEQ multiplex PCR, and TCRdb kept only the in-frame ones, dropping some. The sample contains under 65,000 clones, over 90% of which appear only once. Source: CD8+ T cells from peripheral blood mononuclear cells, taken in the third trimester of pregnancy. Receptors originate from a female donor with multiple sclerosis, enrolled in a pregnancy study.

The J gene is TRBJ2-1, the V gene TRBV9; 8 bases align to TRBD2. J gave up 5 bases and V 1 base, and 5 bases lay outside the gene matches. The CDR3 has 15 residues. Germline V lookup: CDR1 SGDLS, CDR2 YYNGEE. CDR3 coding DNA: TGTGCCAGCAGCGTAAGAACTAGCGGTGACAATGAGCAGTTCTTC. Translated: CASSVRTSGDNEQFF.

The chain combines TRBV19 with TRBJ2-1; D is possibly TRBD1 (7 bases). V lost 3 bases and J lost 3, with 9 bases in between. The germline V gene encodes CDR1 LNHDA and CDR2 SQIVND (reference sequence). The length of the CDR3 is 14 residues. The DNA for the CDR3 is TGTGCCAGTAGTATCCAGGGGGGCTACAATGAGCAGTTCTTC. Translated: CASSIQGGYNEQFF.

The gene calls are TRBV19 and TRBJ1-2; D call uncertain. The CDR3 length is 18 residues. The germline CDR1 and CDR2 sequences are LNHDA and SQIVND (reference sequence). Trimming stripped 0 bases from V and 4 bases from J, with 21 bases between. Written as DNA, the CDR3 is TGTGCCAGTAGTATAGATCTGGAGAGAGCAGCCCTCTTCTATGGCTACACCTTC. Encoded protein: CASSIDLERAALFYGYTF.

The chain has TRBV7-9 and TRBJ1-4; no firm D call. This CDR3 has 16 amino acids. Trimming removed 5 bases from V and 0 bases from J, with 13 bases in between. Germline CDR1 reads SEHNR; CDR2 reads FQNEAQ (reference sequence). The CDR3, as DNA: TGTGCCAGCAGCCCTACCACTCTGGCAACTAATGAAAAACTGTTTTTT. This translates into CASSPTTLATNEKLFF.

The chain carries TRBV7-9 and TRBJ2-5, with 13 bases identical to TRBD2. V dropped 5 bases and J dropped 1; count of bases not matched to a gene: 4. Germline lookup yields CDR1 SEHNR and CDR2 FQNEAQ (reference sequence). This CDR3 region has 16 residues. CDR3 nucleotides: TGTGCCAGCAGCACGACTAGCGGGAGGTTCCAAGAGACCCAGTACTTC. It encodes CASSTTSGRFQETQYF.

CDR3: CASSQGLGHNEQFF. The CDR3 nucleotides are TGCGCCAGCAGCCAAGGACTAGGCCACAATGAGCAGTTCTTC. This chain uses TRBV4-1 with TRBJ2-1; possible D gene TRBD2, 6 bases. Germline CDR1 and CDR2: MGHRA and YSYEKL. V was clipped by 1 base and J by 5 bases, with 9 bases between them. The CDR3 runs to 14 residues.

V usage is TRBV15 and J usage is TRBJ2-4; D is unresolved. V dropped 2 bases and J dropped 2 bases, with 16 bases sitting between them. In germline, CDR1 is LNHNV, CDR2 YYDKDF (reference sequence). The CDR3 has 17 amino acids. CDR3 nucleotides: TGTGCCACCAGCAGACCTCCCGCATATGAGCCCAAAAACATTCAGTACTTC. The encoded protein is CATSRPPAYEPKNIQYF.

The chain recombines TRBV27 with TRBJ2-7; possible D gene TRBD2, 6 bases. The CDR3 contains 15 residues. Germline V lookup: CDR1 MNHEY, CDR2 SMNVEV (reference sequence). V dropped 7 bases and J dropped 1 base, with 17 bases sitting between them. DNA of the CDR3: TGTGCCAGCACTCCTGGGGCTAGCGCGTCCTACGAGCAGTACTTC. The encoded protein is CASTPGASASYEQYF.

The chain combines TRBV6-4 with TRBJ2-7, with 7 bases identical to TRBD2. The CDR3 covers 9 residues. Germline V lookup: CDR1 MRHNA, CDR2 SNTAGT. Germline trimming cut 6 bases from V and 13 bases from J; bases unmatched to any gene: 3. The CDR3 nucleotides read TGTGCCAGCAGGGGGAGGGCTTACTTC. Translating it yields CASRGRAYF.

The chain joins TRBV11-2 to TRBJ1-5; TRBD1 is a possible D gene (5 bases). This CDR3 comprises 15 residues. V shed 1 base and J shed 7 bases, with 14 bases lying between them. Germline V gene lookup returns CDR1 SGHAT and CDR2 FQNNGV. The CDR3 is CASSLGGGSLQPQHF. CDR3 nucleotides: TGTGCCAGCAGCTTAGGGGGGGGATCCCTACAGCCCCAGCATTTT.

This clone was counted a few times. The CDR3 loop reads CASSFFGPTGQGVNTEAFF. The CDR3 DNA sequence: TGTGCCAGCAGCTTTTTTGGGCCTACGGGACAGGGGGTGAACACTGAAGCTTTCTTT. V usage is TRBV5-5 and J usage is TRBJ1-1; 11 nucleotides match TRBD1. The V gene end was trimmed by 2 bases and the J gene end by 0 bases; junction bases not matched to a gene: 12. The CDR3 runs to 19 residues. Looked up from germline, CDR1 is SGHKS and CDR2 is YYEKEE (reference sequence). Filled out from reference TRBV5-5 and TRBJ1-1, the complete variable domain reads DAGVTQSPTHLIKTRGQQVTLRCSPISGHKSVSWYQQVLGQGPQFIFQYYEKEERGRGNFPDRFSARQFPNYSSELNVNALLLGDSALYLCASSFFGPTGQGVNTEAFFGQGTRLTVV.

This chain links TRBV5-4 with TRBJ2-2; D is perhaps TRBD1 (5 bases). The CDR3 consists of 15 residues. Germline V gene sequence: CDR1 SGHNT, CDR2 YYREEE (reference sequence). Trimming shortened V by 0 bases and J by 0 bases, and 6 bases separated the two germline ends. The CDR3 region has the DNA TGTGCCAGCAGCTTGGGGACAACGAACACCGGGGAGCTGTTTTTT. Residues: CASSLGTTNTGELFF. The complete variable domain, with remaining parts taken from reference TRBV5-4 and TRBJ2-2, reads ETGVTQSPTHLIKTRGQQVTLRCSSQSGHNTVSWYQQALGQGPQFIFQYYREEENGRGNFPPRFSGLQFPNYSSELNVNALELDDSALYLCASSLGTTNTGELFFGEGSRLTVL.

The J gene is TRBJ2-1, the V gene TRBV14; the match to TRBD1 covers 10 bases. Germline assignment: CDR1 SGHDN and CDR2 FVKESK. With V trimmed by 5 bases and J by 8 bases, 6 bases remained unmatched. The CDR3 loop spans 14 amino acids. The CDR3 loop is CASSYGQGGDEQFF. CDR3 DNA: TGTGCCAGCAGCTATGGACAGGGGGGAGATGAGCAGTTCTTC.

The CDR3 loop is CASSPGQGLLYEQYF. CDR3 in DNA: TGTGCCAGCAGTCCGGGGCAGGGGTTATTGTACGAGCAGTACTTC. V and J are TRBV28 and TRBJ2-7, with D perhaps matching TRBD1 (6 bases). The CDR3 length is 15 residues. Germline CDR1 and CDR2: MDHEN and SYDVKM. V gave up 5 bases and J gave up 4 bases, with 18 bases separating them. The full variable domain, its missing parts supplied by reference TRBV28 and TRBJ2-7, is DVKVTQSSRYLVKRTGEKVFLECVQDMDHENMFWYRQDPGLGLRLIYFSYDVKMKEKGDIPEGYSVSREKKERFSLILESASTNQTSMYLCASSPGQGLLYEQYFGPGTRLTVT.

As to this clone: The same CDR3 also results from other DNA sequences found in this sample. The J gene is TRBJ2-1, the V gene TRBV5-4; TRBD2 aligns across 15 bases. CDR3 length: 15 residues. Per germline, CDR1 SGHNT and CDR2 YYREEE (reference sequence). V lost 4 bases, J lost 7 bases, and 3 bases stayed unmatched. The CDR3 loop reads CASSLGLAGGNEQFF. The CDR3 DNA reads TGTGCCAGCAGCCTTGGACTAGCGGGAGGGAATGAGCAGTTCTTC.

The chain carries TRBV5-6 and TRBJ1-4, with 7 bases fitting TRBD1. There are 16 residues in the CDR3. Germline CDR1 and CDR2: SGHDT and YYEEEE. With V trimmed by 2 bases and J by 4 bases, 8 bases remained unmatched. The CDR3 protein is CASSFRDSLFNEKLFF. In DNA, the CDR3 is TGTGCCAGCAGCTTCCGGGACAGCTTATTTAATGAAAAACTGTTTTTT.

The rearrangement links TRBV29-1 to TRBJ2-7; perhaps TRBD1 as D (6 bases). With 6 bases removed from V and 2 bases from J, the gap between germline ends came to 11 bases. The CDR3 is made up of 12 amino acids. Germline lookup yields CDR1 SQVTM and CDR2 ANQGSEA. CDR3 bases: TGCAGCGTAGGACAGCTCCCCTACGAGCAGTACTTC. Its protein is CSVGQLPYEQYF.

This chain joins TRBV6-5 and TRBJ2-7, with no clear D. The CDR3 loop spans 13 amino acids. The V gene lost 0 bases and the J gene lost 4 bases, with 7 bases spanning the gap. Germline V CDR1 and CDR2: MNHEY, SVGAGI. In DNA form, the CDR3 reads TGTGCCAGCAGTTACTCGAGGCGATACGAGCAGTACTTC. It is translated as CASSYSRRYEQYF.

A single count supports this clone. At one end the junction does not follow the germline gene, possibly because of a read error. V and J are TRBV5-4 and TRBJ1-2; 9 bases are a match to TRBD1. From germline, CDR1 is SGHNT and CDR2 YYREEE (reference sequence). The CDR3 length is 17 residues. CDR3 nucleotide sequence: TGTGCCAGCAGCTTGGCCGGGACAGGGTACACGATTTCTGTAGGGGACTTC. Its protein is CASSLAGTGYTISVGDF.

The gene calls are TRBV19 and TRBJ2-7; perhaps TRBD2 as D (5 bases). The germline CDR1 and CDR2 sequences are LNHDA and SQIVND (reference sequence). Trimming removed 5 bases at V and 0 bases at J, with 8 bases between. CDR3 length: 13 amino acids. In DNA form, the CDR3 reads TGTGCCAGTAGTTCTACTAGCTCCTACGAGCAGTACTTC. Its translation: CASSSTSSYEQYF. Filled out from reference TRBV19 and TRBJ2-7, the complete variable domain reads DGGITQSPKYLFRKEGQNVTLSCEQNLNHDAMYWYRQDPGQGLRLIYYSQIVNDFQKGDIAEGYSVSREKKESFPLTVTSAQKNPTAFYLCASSSTSSYEQYFGPGTRLTVT.

The chain is built from TRBV5-1 and TRBJ2-1; D possibly corresponds to TRBD1 (6 bases). Germline loops: CDR1 SGHRS, CDR2 YFSETQ. V lost 1 base, J lost 4 bases, and 15 bases lay in between. The CDR3 consists of 16 residues. CDR3 sequence: CASSLPQGTWYNEQFF. CDR3 bases: TGCGCCAGCAGCTTGCCCCAGGGGACGTGGTACAATGAGCAGTTCTTC.

This clone appeared a single time. CDR3 sequence: CASSQPSGNPYEQYF. CDR3 DNA: TGCGCCAGCAGCCAACCTAGCGGGAATCCCTACGAGCAGTACTTC. V gene TRBV5-1 combines with J gene TRBJ2-7, with 9 bases identical to TRBD2. Germline CDR1 SGHRS, CDR2 YFSETQ. The CDR3 length is 15 residues. The junction had 7 bases not matched to a gene; V was cut back by 4 bases and J by 2 bases. The entire variable domain, with the rest obtained from reference TRBV5-1 and TRBJ2-7, is as follows: KAGVTQTPRYLIKTRGQQVTLSCSPISGHRSVSWYQQTPGQGLQFLFEYFSETQRNKGNFPGRFSGRQFSNSRSEMNVSTLELGDSALYLCASSQPSGNPYEQYFGPGTRLTVT.

The CDR3 sequence is CASSPNREDEQFF. In DNA form, the CDR3 reads TGTGCCAGCAGCCCGAATCGGGAGGATGAGCAGTTCTTC. The J gene is TRBJ2-1, the V gene TRBV27; TRBD2 aligns across 7 bases. Germline assignment: CDR1 MNHEY and CDR2 SMNVEV (reference sequence). Trimming took 6 bases from V and 8 from J; bases not matched to a gene: 7. The CDR3 is 13 amino acids.

The J gene is TRBJ2-7, the V gene TRBV7-8, with D possibly being TRBD2 (5 bases). Trimming cost V 1 base and J 5 bases, with 15 bases left between them. Germline CDR1 reads SGHVS; CDR2 reads FQNEAQ. The CDR3 length is 15 residues. CDR3 residues: CASSLDEGRLHEQYF. The CDR3 coding sequence is TGTGCCAGCAGCTTAGACGAGGGAAGGCTTCACGAGCAGTACTTC.